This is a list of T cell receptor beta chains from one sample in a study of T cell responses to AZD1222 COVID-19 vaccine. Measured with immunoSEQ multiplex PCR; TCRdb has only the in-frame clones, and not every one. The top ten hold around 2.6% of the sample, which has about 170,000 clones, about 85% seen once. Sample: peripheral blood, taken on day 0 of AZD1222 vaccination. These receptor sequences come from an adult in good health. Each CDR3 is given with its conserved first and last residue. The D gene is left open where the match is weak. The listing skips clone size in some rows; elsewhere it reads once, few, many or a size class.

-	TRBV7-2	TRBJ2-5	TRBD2	CASSLMPVTSGVGETQYF	TGTGCCAGCAGCTTAATGCCGGTGACTAGCGGGGTGGGGGAGACCCAGTACTTC
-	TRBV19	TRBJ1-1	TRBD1	CASRDRGNTEAFF	TGTGCCAGTAGGGACAGGGGGAACACTGAAGCTTTCTTT
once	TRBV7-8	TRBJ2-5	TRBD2	CASRRSGRARETQYF	TGTGCCAGCAGACGTAGCGGGAGGGCGCGGGAGACCCAGTACTTC
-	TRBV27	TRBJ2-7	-	CASSSRGHYEQYF	TGTGCCAGCTCCTCCAGGGGACACTACGAGCAGTACTTC
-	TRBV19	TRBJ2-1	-	CASRIGSSYNEQFF	TGTGCCAGTAGGATCGGGAGTTCCTACAATGAGCAGTTCTTC
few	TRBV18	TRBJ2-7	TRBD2	CASSPLGLAGQGEQYF	TGTGCCAGCTCACCATTGGGACTAGCGGGACAGGGCGAGCAGTACTTC
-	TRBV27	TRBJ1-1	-	CASSSPRSGTEAFF	TGTGCCAGCAGTTCCCCCAGGTCGGGCACTGAAGCTTTCTTT
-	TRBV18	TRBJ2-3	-	CASSPGGGPTDTQYF	TGTGCCAGCTCACCAGGCGGAGGGCCCACAGATACGCAGTATTTT
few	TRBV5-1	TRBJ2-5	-	CASSPSRTAQETQYF	TGCGCCAGCAGTCCAAGTAGGACAGCACAAGAGACCCAGTACTTC
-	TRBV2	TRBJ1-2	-	CASSPAGFDYGYTF	TGTGCCAGCAGCCCAGCAGGGTTTGACTATGGCTACACCTTC
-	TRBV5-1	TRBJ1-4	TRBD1	CASRRTGAVNEKLFF	TGCGCCAGCAGGAGGACAGGGGCGGTGAATGAAAAACTGTTTTTT
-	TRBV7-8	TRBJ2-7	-	CASSWRGSSYEQYF	TGTGCCAGCAGCTGGAGGGGAAGCTCCTACGAGCAGTACTTC
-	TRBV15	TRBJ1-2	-	CATSRLLEEAAGYTF	TGTGCCACCAGCAGACTATTAGAGGAGGCAGCTGGCTACACCTTC
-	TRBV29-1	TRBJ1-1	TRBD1	CSAQGASLMNTEAFF	TGCAGCGCACAGGGGGCCTCTCTTATGAACACTGAAGCTTTCTTT
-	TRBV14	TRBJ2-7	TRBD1	CASSLTPGQGVYEQYF	TGTGCCAGCAGTTTGACCCCGGGACAGGGGGTCTACGAGCAGTACTTC
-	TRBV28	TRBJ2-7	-	CASSTTGGQYF	TGTGCCAGCAGTACGACCGGTGGGCAGTACTTC
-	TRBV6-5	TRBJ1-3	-	CASSYDGSGNTIYF	TGTGCCAGCAGTTACGACGGCTCTGGAAACACCATATATTTT
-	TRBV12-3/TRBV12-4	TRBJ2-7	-	CASGSSSSYEQYF	TGTGCCAGCGGGTCTTCTAGCTCCTACGAGCAGTACTTC
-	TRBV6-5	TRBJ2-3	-	CASSLGHTQYF	TGTGCCAGCAGCCTAGGGCATACGCAGTATTTT
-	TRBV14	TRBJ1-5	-	CASSQEKGYSNQPQHF	TGTGCCAGCAGCCAAGAGAAGGGGTATAGCAATCAGCCCCAGCATTTT
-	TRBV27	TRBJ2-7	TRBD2	CASSLTASGRFYEQYF	TGTGCCAGCAGTTTAACGGCTAGCGGGAGGTTCTACGAGCAGTACTTC
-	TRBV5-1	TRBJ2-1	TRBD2	CASSFRREKNEQFF	TGCGCCAGCAGCTTCAGGCGGGAGAAGAATGAGCAGTTCTTC
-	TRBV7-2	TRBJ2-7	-	CASSLYRTTYEQYF	TGTGCCAGCAGCTTATACAGGACCACCTACGAGCAGTACTTC
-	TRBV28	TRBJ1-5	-	CASTIQGNQPQHF	TGTGCCAGCACGATACAGGGAAATCAGCCCCAGCATTTT
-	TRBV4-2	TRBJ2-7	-	CASSGGMAYEQYF	TGTGCCAGCAGCGGCGGGATGGCCTACGAGCAGTACTTC
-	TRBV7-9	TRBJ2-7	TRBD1	CASTPLDRVHEQYF	TGTGCCAGCACCCCCTTAGACAGGGTCCACGAGCAGTACTTC